This T cell receptor beta chain appears in the sequencing data of a study of persistence of HIV-infected CD4 T cells. Study outcomes and limitations: TCRbeta richness was lower in CMV- and Gag-responding cells than in anti-CD3/anti-CD28-responding cells.

Sequencing used immunoSEQ version 4 in survey mode. Profiling relied on immunoSEQ multiplex PCR, and the TCRdb table lists in-frame clones only, not all of them. The sample includes tens of thousands of clones, around 80% of them seen just once. Worth noting for this clone: Its target is unknown.

Lysates of CMV-infected fibroblasts at 10 ug/mL stimulated these cells. Memory cells lacking CD40L and CD69 with high CD45RO were sorted. Germline V CDR1 and CDR2: SGHNT, YENEEA. V was pared by 5 bases and J by 1 base, with 6 bases of the junction left unmatched. This CDR3 has 15 residues. The J gene is TRBJ2-5, the V gene TRBV11-3, with 8 bases that match TRBD1. The input for sequencing was CD4+ T cells sorted from PBMCs after roughly 18-hour stimulation, taken from a patient who received antiretroviral therapy. This TCR came from an adult woman with HIV who was CMV-seropositive. This CDR3 reads CASSLLTGAQETQYF. CDR3 DNA sequence: TGTGCCAGCAGCCTCCTGACAGGGGCCCAAGAGACCCAGTACTTC.